This entry lists 20 T cell receptor beta chains sequenced from one sample in a study of T cell responses to AZD1222 COVID-19 vaccine. Assay used: immunoSEQ multiplex PCR; TCRdb lists only in-frame clones, some missing. Found here are approximately 190,000 clones, 87% of them singletons; the top ten hold less than 3%. The sequencing used peripheral blood, collected on day 0 of MenACWY control vaccination. The receptors here all came from an adult in good health.

The rearrangement links TRBV19 to TRBJ1-3, with D unresolved. Germline V gene sequence: CDR1 LNHDA, CDR2 SQIVND (reference sequence). This CDR3 contains 12 residues. V was pared by 9 bases and J by 0 bases, with 6 bases between. CDR3 DNA: TGTGCCAGCGGCTACTCTGGAAACACCATATATTTT. It codes for CASGYSGNTIYF.

The genes are TRBV7-9 and TRBJ1-1; D not certain. The CDR3 totals 11 residues. CDR1 is SEHNR, CDR2 FQNEAQ, per germline (reference sequence). V lost 1 base and J lost 7, with 4 bases in between. CDR3 DNA: TGTGCCAGCAGCTTAGATAATGAAGCTTTCTTT. Protein: CASSLDNEAFF.

The chain has TRBV3-1 (or the pseudogene TRBV3-2) and TRBJ1-1, with D uncertain. The CDR3 contains 14 residues. Germline V gene sequence: CDR1 LGHDT, CDR2 YNNKEL (reference sequence). Trimming left V 3 bases short and J 4 bases short, with 12 bases between. CDR3 region: CASSHMDDSTEAFF. The CDR3 DNA is TGTGCCAGCAGCCACATGGATGATAGCACTGAAGCTTTCTTT.

Remarks on this clone: Other nucleotide sequences from this sample produce the same CDR3. The genes are TRBV5-1 and TRBJ1-4; D unresolved. V was cut by 0 bases and J by 1 base, with 4 bases left in between. CDR3 length equals 14 residues. Germline V CDR1 and CDR2: SGHRS, YFSETQ. This CDR3 is CASSLAGTNEKLFF. Here the CDR3 DNA reads TGCGCCAGCAGCTTGGCAGGAACTAATGAAAAACTGTTTTTT. The entire variable domain, with the rest obtained from reference TRBV5-1 and TRBJ1-4, is as follows: KAGVTQTPRYLIKTRGQQVTLSCSPISGHRSVSWYQQTPGQGLQFLFEYFSETQRNKGNFPGRFSGRQFSNSRSEMNVSTLELGDSALYLCASSLAGTNEKLFFGSGTQLSVL.

The CDR3 DNA reads TGTGCCACCACGTCAAGAGGGTACACTGAAGCTTTCTTT. Its protein product is CATTSRGYTEAFF. The rearrangement uses TRBV24-1 and TRBJ1-1; D gene unclear. Germline CDR1 and CDR2: KGHDR and SFDVKD. The V and J ends lost 8 bases and 3 bases respectively, with 12 bases between them. CDR3 length: 13 residues.

This chain joins TRBV6-5 and TRBJ2-7; D is unresolved. Per germline, CDR1 MNHEY and CDR2 SVGAGI. Between the trimmed V and J ends, which lost 1 base and 0 bases, there was a span of 7 bases. This CDR3 has 14 amino acids. The CDR3 DNA reads as TGTGCCAGCAGTTACTGCACCATCTCCTACGAGCAGTACTTC. It specifies CASSYCTISYEQYF.

The J gene is TRBJ2-7, the V gene TRBV15; 7 bases align to TRBD2. Germline CDR1 reads LNHNV; CDR2 reads YYDKDF (reference sequence). This CDR3 spans 15 amino acids. The junction had 3 bases not matched to a gene; V was cut back by 1 base and J by 0 bases. CDR3 region: CATSRAGGHSYEQYF. CDR3 in DNA: TGTGCCACCAGCAGAGCGGGAGGTCACTCCTACGAGCAGTACTTC.

The chain joins TRBV7-2 to TRBJ2-3; 10 bases line up with TRBD1. CDR1 and CDR2 (germline): SGHTA, FQGNSA. The CDR3 contains 15 residues. Losses at the gene ends were 5 bases for V and 6 bases for J; bases not matched to a gene: 8. The chain's CDR3 is CASSGGTGVRDTQYF. The CDR3 nucleotides are TGTGCCAGCAGCGGGGGGACAGGGGTTCGGGATACGCAGTATTTT.

This clone was counted between two and nine times. The chain couples TRBV7-9 to TRBJ1-1; no reliable D call. CDR1 and CDR2 from the germline V gene are SEHNR and FQNEAQ (reference sequence). The CDR3 has 14 residues. The V end lost 2 bases, the J end lost 1 base, and 8 bases lay between the germline ends. CDR3 in DNA: TGTGCCAGCAGCTTAAGCGGAAAGAACACTGAAGCTTTCTTT. This gives the protein CASSLSGKNTEAFF.

The V call is TRBV19, the J call TRBJ1-1, with D maybe TRBD1 (5 bases). Germline V gene sequence: CDR1 LNHDA, CDR2 SQIVND (reference sequence). The CDR3 is made up of 13 amino acids. Trimming took 6 bases from V and 0 from J, leaving 8 bases between them. In DNA form, the CDR3 reads TGTGCCAGTAGAGGGACGGTGAACACTGAAGCTTTCTTT. The encoded protein is CASRGTVNTEAFF.

This CDR3 is CASSYDGTQPQHF. CDR3 DNA: TGTGCCAGCAGTTACGACGGTACTCAGCCCCAGCATTTT. The chain has TRBV6-5 and TRBJ1-5; D call uncertain. The CDR3 is 13 amino acids. V shed 2 bases and J shed 6 bases, with 8 bases lying between them. Germline values: CDR1 MNHEY, CDR2 SVGAGI.

The chain has TRBV7-3 and TRBJ2-2, with D unclear. V dropped 5 bases and J dropped 6 bases, with 10 bases sitting between them. Germline CDR1 and CDR2: SGHTA and FQGTGA. The CDR3 is 13 residues long. For the CDR3, the DNA is TGTGCCAGCAGCCCACCAGCTCCCGGGGAGCTGTTTTTT. As protein: CASSPPAPGELFF. Full variable domain (missing parts from reference TRBV7-3 and TRBJ2-2): GAGVSQTPSNKVTEKGKYVELRCDPISGHTALYWYRQSLGQGPEFLIYFQGTGAADDSGLPNDRFFAVRPEGSVSTLKIQRTERGDSAVYLCASSPPAPGELFFGEGSRLTVL.

This chain uses TRBV12-3 or TRBV12-4 with TRBJ2-7; no reliable D call. The V end lost 6 bases, the J end lost 0 bases, and 9 bases lay between the germline ends. The CDR3 contains 13 residues. CDR3 region: CASRLPGSYEQYF. The CDR3 DNA reads as TGTGCCAGCAGGCTCCCAGGCTCCTACGAGCAGTACTTC.

The chain employs TRBV7-9 and TRBJ1-6; D is undetermined. The CDR3 consists of 12 residues. Germline CDR1 is SEHNR and CDR2 is FQNEAQ (reference sequence). Trimming pared 8 bases from V and 5 bases from J, leaving 7 bases between. The CDR3 loop reads CASAVDNSPLHF. CDR3 DNA: TGTGCCAGCGCGGTAGATAATTCACCCCTCCACTTT. Full variable domain (missing parts from reference TRBV7-9 and TRBJ1-6): DTGVSQNPRHKITKRGQNVTFRCDPISEHNRLYWYRQTLGQGPEFLTYFQNEAQLEKSRLLSDRFSAERPKGSFSTLEIQRTEQGDSAMYLCASAVDNSPLHFGNGTRLTVT.

This chain links TRBV9 with TRBJ2-3, with 7 bases fitting TRBD1. V dropped 3 bases and J dropped 0; count of bases not matched to a gene: 7. CDR1 SGDLS and CDR2 YYNGEE come from the germline V gene. The CDR3 consists of 16 residues. CDR3 amino acids: CASSAGQVESTDTQYF. CDR3 in DNA: TGTGCCAGCAGCGCCGGACAGGTAGAGAGCACAGATACGCAGTATTTT.

V is TRBV29-1 and J is TRBJ1-5; D is perhaps TRBD1 (5 bases). The CDR3 loop spans 14 amino acids. The germline V gene encodes CDR1 SQVTM and CDR2 ANQGSEA. Trimming stripped 6 bases from V and 1 base from J, with 13 bases between. The CDR3: CSVARDQSNQPQHF. The CDR3 nucleotides are TGCAGCGTAGCCCGGGACCAGAGCAATCAGCCCCAGCATTTT.

For this clone: Distinct nucleotide sequences in the sample also encode this CDR3. This chain joins TRBV28 and TRBJ1-5; D remains ambiguous. The CDR3 runs 11 residues. Germline V gene lookup returns CDR1 MDHEN and CDR2 SYDVKM. Trimming pared 3 bases from V and 6 bases from J, leaving 3 bases between. The CDR3 loop is CASSLGQPQHF. The CDR3 DNA sequence: TGTGCCAGCAGTTTGGGTCAGCCCCAGCATTTT.

The V call is TRBV6-5, the J call TRBJ1-3; D perhaps matches TRBD1 (5 bases). Germline CDR1 MNHEY, CDR2 SVGAGI. V was pared by 2 bases and J by 0 bases, with 11 bases between. CDR3 length equals 16 residues. The CDR3 nucleotides read TGTGCCAGCAGTTACGGCGTAGGGGCCTCTGGAAACACCATATATTTT. Its protein is CASSYGVGASGNTIYF.

The J gene is TRBJ1-1, the V gene TRBV5-6; D possibly corresponds to TRBD1 (6 bases). Trimming stripped 2 bases from V and 5 bases from J, with 13 bases between. The CDR3 extends over 14 amino acids. CDR1 and CDR2 (germline): SGHDT, YYEEEE. The CDR3, as DNA: TGTGCCAGCAGCTTAGGACAGTCCCCGACTGAAGCTTTCTTT. It codes for CASSLGQSPTEAFF.

The rearrangement joins TRBV5-1 to TRBJ2-2; D is perhaps TRBD2 (6 bases). Looked up from germline, CDR1 is SGHRS and CDR2 is YFSETQ. Deletions cut 3 bases from V and 2 bases from J, with 11 bases between. This CDR3 is built from 15 residues. This CDR3 is CASSSGLRNTGELFF. DNA for the CDR3: TGCGCCAGCAGCTCGGGACTCCGAAACACCGGGGAGCTGTTTTTT.